A single sample gave rise to the 10 T cell receptor beta chains below, sequenced in a study of shared clonotypes between healthy human individuals. Produced via immunoSEQ multiplex PCR; TCRdb's table is partial and in-frame only. The sample lists hundreds of thousands of clones, about 97% seen once, with around 0.3% in the top ten. Specimen: memory CD8+ T cells sorted from blood. Subset specified: CD45RO+ cells pooled with CCR7-negative TemRA cells. The receptors derive from a man aged 30 to 39 in good health.

The DNA of the CDR3 is TGCGCCAGCATGCTAGGGAATGAGCAGTTCTTC. It is translated as CASMLGNEQFF. The chain uses TRBV10-2 and TRBJ2-1; D is uncertain. This CDR3 comprises 11 residues. V lost 7 bases and J 7 bases, leaving 8 bases between the germline ends. Per the germline V gene, CDR1 is WSHSY and CDR2 is SAAADI.

The chain combines TRBV5-1 with TRBJ1-1, with 10 bases identical to TRBD1. From germline, CDR1 is SGHRS and CDR2 YFSETQ. Losses at the gene ends were 4 bases for V and 0 bases for J; bases not matched to a gene: 24. This CDR3 is 22 amino acids long. The CDR3 reads CASSTKTGQGSYKSGMNTEAFF. DNA for the CDR3: TGCGCCAGCAGCACAAAAACGGGACAGGGGAGTTACAAGTCGGGAATGAACACTGAAGCTTTCTTT.

The chain's CDR3 is CASSPFWTSGYNEQFF. The CDR3 DNA reads TGCGCCAGCAGTCCCTTTTGGACTAGCGGCTACAATGAGCAGTTCTTC. V is TRBV4-1 and J is TRBJ2-1; TRBD2 matches at 10 bases. This CDR3 spans 16 amino acids. Germline CDR1 MGHRA, CDR2 YSYEKL. V gave up 6 bases and J gave up 3 bases; unmatched junction bases: 8.

The V and J genes are TRBV30 and TRBJ2-7; the D gene could be TRBD1 or TRBD2 (5 bases each). The CDR3 contains 14 residues. Trimming pared 0 bases from V and 6 bases from J, leaving 15 bases between. Germline CDR1 reads GTSNPN; CDR2 reads SVGIG (reference sequence). This chain's CDR3 is CAWSVQVTGREQYF. The CDR3, as DNA: TGTGCCTGGAGTGTACAGGTAACGGGGCGCGAGCAGTACTTC.

This sequence joins TRBV28 and TRBJ1-5, with unresolved D. The CDR3 spans 15 residues. The germline CDR1 and CDR2 sequences are MDHEN and SYDVKM. V gave up 2 bases and J gave up 4 bases, with 12 bases separating them. CDR3 bases: TGTGCCAGCAGTTTAATCGCAGGCTGGAATCAGCCCCAGCATTTT. It yields the protein CASSLIAGWNQPQHF. The full variable domain, rest sourced from reference TRBV28 and TRBJ1-5, is DVKVTQSSRYLVKRTGEKVFLECVQDMDHENMFWYRQDPGLGLRLIYFSYDVKMKEKGDIPEGYSVSREKKERFSLILESASTNQTSMYLCASSLIAGWNQPQHFGDGTRLSIL.

CDR3 sequence (DNA): TGTGCCAGCAGCCGCGGACTAGCGGGAGCGAATGAGCAGTTCTTC. Translating it yields CASSRGLAGANEQFF. The V and J genes are TRBV4-2 and TRBJ2-1; 13 positions match TRBD2. The CDR3 runs to 15 residues. Germline V gene sequence: CDR1 LGHNA, CDR2 YNFKEQ. Trimming at V came to 4 bases and at J to 7 bases, leaving 4 bases not matched to a gene.

DNA of the CDR3: TGCGCCAGCAGCTTAGAGGGGCGCGGTGATGAGCAGTTCTTC. It codes for CASSLEGRGDEQFF. The rearrangement links TRBV5-1 to TRBJ2-1, with D perhaps assigned TRBD1 or TRBD2 (5 bases each). The CDR3 has 14 amino acids. The V and J ends lost 2 bases and 8 bases respectively, with 14 bases between them. Germline assignment: CDR1 SGHRS and CDR2 YFSETQ.

The J gene is TRBJ1-4, the V gene TRBV2, with 7 bases aligning to TRBD1. The CDR3 loop spans 14 amino acids. V lost 6 bases, J lost 5 bases, and 6 bases stayed unmatched. Germline V gene lookup returns CDR1 SNHLY and CDR2 FYNNEI. CDR3 protein: CASRGDSGNEKLFF. CDR3 in DNA: TGTGCCAGCAGGGGGGACAGTGGGAATGAAAAACTGTTTTTT.

The J gene is TRBJ1-2, the V gene TRBV9; D unresolved. The CDR3 has 14 amino acids. Trimming took 0 bases from V and 8 from J, leaving 14 bases between them. The V gene's germline CDR1 is SGDLS and CDR2 YYNGEE. The CDR3 spells CASSVVPSMLGYTF. CDR3 DNA sequence: TGTGCCAGCAGCGTAGTCCCCAGTATGTTGGGCTACACCTTC.

This chain joins TRBV21-1 and TRBJ1-3. TRBV21-1 constitutes a pseudogene. This CDR3 is built from 16 residues. This CDR3 reads CASSKLEGRWGNTIYF. As DNA, the CDR3 is TGTGCCAGCAGCAAATTGGAGGGGCGGTGGGGAAACACCATATATTTT.